The present entry profiles one T cell receptor beta chain with its context. TCRdb itself ran the 5' RACE reads through MiXCR, one entry per CDR3 protein. The sample contains tens of thousands of distinct CDR3 sequences, 25% to 30% of which appear only once. Germline V CDR1 and CDR2: SGHTA, FQGTGA. The V end lost 5 bases, the J end lost 3 bases, and 9 bases lay between the germline ends. This CDR3 spans 13 amino acids. The sequence was collected from a female donor with breast cancer. The chain carries TRBV7-3 and TRBJ2-3, with D possibly matching TRBD1 (5 bases). The sample taken for sequencing was tumor-infiltrating memory CD4+ T cells sorted from the breast tumor. Subset in this sample: memory CD4+ T cells, CD4+CD45RO+CD25-. This CDR3 is CASSGQGTDTQYF. For the CDR3, the DNA is TGTGCCAGCAGCGGTCAGGGTACAGATACGCAGTATTTT.